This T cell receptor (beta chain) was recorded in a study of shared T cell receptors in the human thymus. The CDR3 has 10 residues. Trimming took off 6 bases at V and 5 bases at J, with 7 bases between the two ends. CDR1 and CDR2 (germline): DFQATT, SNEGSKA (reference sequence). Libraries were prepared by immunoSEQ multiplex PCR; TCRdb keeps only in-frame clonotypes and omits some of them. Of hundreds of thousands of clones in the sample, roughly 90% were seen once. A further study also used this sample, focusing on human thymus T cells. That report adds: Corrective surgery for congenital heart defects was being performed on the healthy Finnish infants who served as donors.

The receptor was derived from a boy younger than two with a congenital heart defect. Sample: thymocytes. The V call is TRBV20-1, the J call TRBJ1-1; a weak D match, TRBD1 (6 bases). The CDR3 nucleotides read TGCAGTGCGAGGGGGACTGAAGCTTTCTTT. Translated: CSARGTEAFF.